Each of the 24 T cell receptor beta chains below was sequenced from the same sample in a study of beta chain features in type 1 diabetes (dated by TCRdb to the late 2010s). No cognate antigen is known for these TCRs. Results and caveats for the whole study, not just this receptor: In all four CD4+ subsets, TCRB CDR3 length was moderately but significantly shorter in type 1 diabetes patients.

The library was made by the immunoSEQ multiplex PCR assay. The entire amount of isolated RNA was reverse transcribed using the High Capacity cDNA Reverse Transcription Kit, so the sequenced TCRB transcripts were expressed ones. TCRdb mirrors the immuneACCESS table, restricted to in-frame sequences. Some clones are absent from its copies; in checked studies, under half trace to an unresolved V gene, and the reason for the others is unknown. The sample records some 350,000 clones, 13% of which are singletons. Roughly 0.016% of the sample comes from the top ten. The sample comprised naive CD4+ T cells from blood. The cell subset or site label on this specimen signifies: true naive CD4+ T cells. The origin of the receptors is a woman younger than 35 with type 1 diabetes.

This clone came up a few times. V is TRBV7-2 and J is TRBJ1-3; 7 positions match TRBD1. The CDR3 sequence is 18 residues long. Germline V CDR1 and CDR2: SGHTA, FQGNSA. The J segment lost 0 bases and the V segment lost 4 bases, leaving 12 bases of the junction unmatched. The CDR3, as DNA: TGTGCCAGCAGCTCGGGACAGATACTTACAAGCTCTGGAAACACCATATATTTT. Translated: CASSSGQILTSSGNTIYF.

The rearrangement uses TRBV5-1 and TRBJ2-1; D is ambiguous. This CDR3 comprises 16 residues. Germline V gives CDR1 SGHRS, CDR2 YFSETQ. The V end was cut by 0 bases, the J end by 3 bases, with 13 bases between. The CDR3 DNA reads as TGCGCCAGCAGCTTGGCCGTGAACGCCGGCTACAATGAGCAGTTCTTC. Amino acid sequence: CASSLAVNAGYNEQFF.

CDR3 in DNA: TGTGCCAGCAGTGCCGGGACAGGACCCCAAGAGACCCAGTACTTC. Its translation: CASSAGTGPQETQYF. The J gene is TRBJ2-5, the V gene TRBV2; 8 bases agree with TRBD1. Germline CDR1 and CDR2: SNHLY and FYNNEI. V was clipped by 4 bases and J by 1 base; unmatched bases: 5. This CDR3 contains 15 residues.

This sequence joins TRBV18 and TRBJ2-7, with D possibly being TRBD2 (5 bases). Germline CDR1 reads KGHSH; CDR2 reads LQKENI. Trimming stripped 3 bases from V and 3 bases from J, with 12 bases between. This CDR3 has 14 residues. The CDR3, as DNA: TGTGCCAGCTCACCCGGGCCCCGGGACTACGAGCAGTACGTC. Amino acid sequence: CASSPGPRDYEQYV.

This chain's CDR3 is CASSVADRGYTIYF. The CDR3 bases are TGTGCCAGCAGCGTAGCAGACAGGGGGTACACCATATATTTT. The chain recombines TRBV9 with TRBJ1-3; TRBD1 matches 9 bases. Germline V gene lookup returns CDR1 SGDLS and CDR2 YYNGEE. The CDR3 totals 14 residues. V was clipped by 0 bases and J by 8 bases; unmatched bases: 3.

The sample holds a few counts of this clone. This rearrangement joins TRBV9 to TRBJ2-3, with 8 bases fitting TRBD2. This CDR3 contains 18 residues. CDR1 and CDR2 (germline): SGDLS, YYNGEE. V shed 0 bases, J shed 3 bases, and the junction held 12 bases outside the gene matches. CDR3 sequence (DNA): TGTGCCAGCAGCGTAGGGGTTTTTGGAACTAGCGGTACAGATACGCAGTATTTT. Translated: CASSVGVFGTSGTDTQYF.

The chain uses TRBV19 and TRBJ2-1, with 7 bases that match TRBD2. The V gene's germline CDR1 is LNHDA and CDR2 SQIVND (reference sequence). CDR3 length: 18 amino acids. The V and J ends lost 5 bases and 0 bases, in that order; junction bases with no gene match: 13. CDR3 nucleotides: TGTGCCAGTAGTCAAAAAAGCGGGACCGGCGTCTCCTACAATGAGCAGTTCTTC. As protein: CASSQKSGTGVSYNEQFF.

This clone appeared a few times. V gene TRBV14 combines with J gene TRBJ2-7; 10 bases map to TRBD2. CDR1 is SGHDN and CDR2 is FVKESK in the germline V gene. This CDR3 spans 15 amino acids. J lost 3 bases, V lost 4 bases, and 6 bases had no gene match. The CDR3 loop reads CASSLSGRFHYEQYF. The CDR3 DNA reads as TGTGCCAGCAGCCTTAGCGGGAGGTTCCACTACGAGCAGTACTTC. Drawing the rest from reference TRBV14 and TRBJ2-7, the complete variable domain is EAGVTQFPSHSVIEKGQTVTLRCDPISGHDNLYWYRRVMGKEIKFLLHFVKESKQDESGMPNNRFLAERTGGTYSTLKVQPAELEDSGVYFCASSLSGRFHYEQYFGPGTRLTVT.

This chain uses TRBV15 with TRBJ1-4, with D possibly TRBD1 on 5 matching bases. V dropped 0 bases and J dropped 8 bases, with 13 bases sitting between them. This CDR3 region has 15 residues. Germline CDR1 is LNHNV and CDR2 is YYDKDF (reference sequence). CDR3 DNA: TGTGCCACCAGCAGAGATTCCCAGGGATGGGAAAAACTGTTTTTT. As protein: CATSRDSQGWEKLFF.

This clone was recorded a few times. In DNA form, the CDR3 reads TGTGCCAGCAGGACGACAGGGGTATCGTCCGGGGAGCTGTTTTTT. The encoded protein is CASRTTGVSSGELFF. This chain connects TRBV14 to TRBJ2-2, with 8 bases fitting TRBD1. Trimming removed 6 bases from V and 6 bases from J; junction bases left unmatched: 9. This CDR3 is built from 15 residues. Germline loops: CDR1 SGHDN, CDR2 FVKESK.

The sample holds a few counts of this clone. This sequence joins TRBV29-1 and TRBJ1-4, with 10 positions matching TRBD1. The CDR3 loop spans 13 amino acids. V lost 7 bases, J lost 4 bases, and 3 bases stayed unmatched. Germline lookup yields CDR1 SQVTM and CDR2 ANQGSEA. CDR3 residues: CSAGQGVNEKLFF. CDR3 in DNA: TGCAGCGCCGGACAGGGGGTTAATGAAAAACTGTTTTTT. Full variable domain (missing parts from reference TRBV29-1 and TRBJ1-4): SAVISQKPSRDICQRGTSLTIQCQVDSQVTMMFWYRQQPGQSLTLIATANQGSEATYESGFVIDKFPISRPNLTFSTLTVSNMSPEDSSIYLCSAGQGVNEKLFFGSGTQLSVL.

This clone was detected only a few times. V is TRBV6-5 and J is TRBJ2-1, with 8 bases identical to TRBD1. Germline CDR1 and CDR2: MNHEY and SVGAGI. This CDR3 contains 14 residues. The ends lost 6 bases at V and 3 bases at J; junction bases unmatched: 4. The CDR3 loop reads CASSQGARYNEQFF. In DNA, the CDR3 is TGTGCCAGCAGCCAGGGGGCCCGCTACAATGAGCAGTTCTTC.

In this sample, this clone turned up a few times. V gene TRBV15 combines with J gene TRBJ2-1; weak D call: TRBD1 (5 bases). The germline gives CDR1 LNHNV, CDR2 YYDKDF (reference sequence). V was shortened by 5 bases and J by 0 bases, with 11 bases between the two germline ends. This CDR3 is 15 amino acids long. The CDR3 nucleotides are TGTGCCACCAGCGTAACAGGTGCCTCCTACAATGAGCAGTTCTTC. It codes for CATSVTGASYNEQFF.

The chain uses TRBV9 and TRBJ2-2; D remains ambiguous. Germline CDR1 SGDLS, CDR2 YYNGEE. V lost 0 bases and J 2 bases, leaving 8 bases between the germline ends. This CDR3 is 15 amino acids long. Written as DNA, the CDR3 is TGTGCCAGCAGCGTAGCTGACACCAACACCGGGGAGCTGTTTTTT. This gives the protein CASSVADTNTGELFF.

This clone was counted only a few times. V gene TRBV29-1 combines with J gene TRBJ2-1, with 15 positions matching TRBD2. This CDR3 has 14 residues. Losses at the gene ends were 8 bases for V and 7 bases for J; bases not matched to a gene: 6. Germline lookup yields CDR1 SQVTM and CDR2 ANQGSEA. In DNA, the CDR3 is TGCAGCACATGGGGACTAGCGGGAGGAAATGAGCAGTTCTTC. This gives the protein CSTWGLAGGNEQFF.

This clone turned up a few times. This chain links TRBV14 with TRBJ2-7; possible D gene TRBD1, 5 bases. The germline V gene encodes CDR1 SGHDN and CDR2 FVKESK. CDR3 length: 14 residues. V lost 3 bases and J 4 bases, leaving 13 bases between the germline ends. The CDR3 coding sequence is TGTGCCAGCAGCCAGCGTAGGGGCTTTTACGAGCAGTACTTC. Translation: CASSQRRGFYEQYF. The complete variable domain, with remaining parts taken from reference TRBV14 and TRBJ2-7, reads EAGVTQFPSHSVIEKGQTVTLRCDPISGHDNLYWYRRVMGKEIKFLLHFVKESKQDESGMPNNRFLAERTGGTYSTLKVQPAELEDSGVYFCASSQRRGFYEQYFGPGTRLTVT.

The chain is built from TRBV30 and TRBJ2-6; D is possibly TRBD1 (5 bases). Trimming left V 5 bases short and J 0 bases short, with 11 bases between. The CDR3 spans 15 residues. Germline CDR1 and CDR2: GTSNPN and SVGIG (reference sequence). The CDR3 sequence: CAWDRALSGANVLTF. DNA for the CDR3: TGTGCCTGGGACAGAGCCCTCTCTGGGGCCAACGTCCTGACTTTC.

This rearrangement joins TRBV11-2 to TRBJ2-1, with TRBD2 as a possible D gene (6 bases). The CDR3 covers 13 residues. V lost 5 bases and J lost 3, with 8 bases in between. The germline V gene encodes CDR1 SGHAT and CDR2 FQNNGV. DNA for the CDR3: TGTGCCAGCAGCGCGGGACTCTACAATGAGCAGTTCTTC. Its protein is CASSAGLYNEQFF.

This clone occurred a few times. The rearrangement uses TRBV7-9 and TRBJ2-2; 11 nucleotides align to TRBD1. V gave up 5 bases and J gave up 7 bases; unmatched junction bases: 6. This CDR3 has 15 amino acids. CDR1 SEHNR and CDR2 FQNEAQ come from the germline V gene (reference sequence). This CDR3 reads CASSPGQGAVGELFF. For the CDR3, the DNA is TGTGCCAGCAGCCCTGGACAGGGGGCGGTCGGGGAGCTGTTTTTT.

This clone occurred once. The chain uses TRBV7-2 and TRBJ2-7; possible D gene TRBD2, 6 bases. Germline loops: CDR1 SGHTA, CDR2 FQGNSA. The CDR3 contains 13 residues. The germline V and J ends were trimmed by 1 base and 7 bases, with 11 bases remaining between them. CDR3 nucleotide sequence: TGTGCCAGCAGCTTAGGGCCTCGGGGGGAGCAGTACGTC. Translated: CASSLGPRGEQYV.

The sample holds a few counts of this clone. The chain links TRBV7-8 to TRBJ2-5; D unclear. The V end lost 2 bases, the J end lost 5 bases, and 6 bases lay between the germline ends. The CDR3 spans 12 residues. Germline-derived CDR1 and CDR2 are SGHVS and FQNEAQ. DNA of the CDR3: TGTGCCAGCAGCTTATTTTCTGAGACCCAGTACTTC. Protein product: CASSLFSETQYF.

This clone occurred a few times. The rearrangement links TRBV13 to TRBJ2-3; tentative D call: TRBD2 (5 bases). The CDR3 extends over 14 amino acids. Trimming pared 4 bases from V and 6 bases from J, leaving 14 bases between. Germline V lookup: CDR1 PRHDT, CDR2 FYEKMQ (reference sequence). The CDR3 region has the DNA TGTGCCAGCAGCTCACGGACTGGGCGGGATACGCAGTATTTT. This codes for CASSSRTGRDTQYF.

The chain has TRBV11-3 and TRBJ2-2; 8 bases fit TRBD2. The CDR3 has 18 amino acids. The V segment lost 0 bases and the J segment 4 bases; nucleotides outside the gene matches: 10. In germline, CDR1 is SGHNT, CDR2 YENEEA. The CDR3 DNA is TGTGCCAGCAGCTTAGACCCCTTCGGACTAGCCCCCACCGGGGAGCTGTTTTTT. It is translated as CASSLDPFGLAPTGELFF. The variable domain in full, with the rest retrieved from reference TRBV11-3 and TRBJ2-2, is EAGVVQSPRYKIIEKKQPVAFWCNPISGHNTLYWYLQNLGQGPELLIRYENEEAVDDSQLPKDRFSAERLKGVDSTLKIQPAELGDSAVYLCASSLDPFGLAPTGELFFGEGSRLTVL.

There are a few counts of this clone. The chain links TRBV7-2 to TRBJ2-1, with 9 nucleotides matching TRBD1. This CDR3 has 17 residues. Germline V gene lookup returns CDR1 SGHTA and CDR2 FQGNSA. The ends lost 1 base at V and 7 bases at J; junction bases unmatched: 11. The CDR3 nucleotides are TGTGCCAGCAGCTTAGTACAAGGGACAGGGATGGGTAATGAGCAGTTCTTC. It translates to CASSLVQGTGMGNEQFF.